The present T cell receptor (beta chain) was sequenced within a study of cytomegalovirus exposure and HLA in healthy donors. Study background: The same platform used for the 666 first-cohort repertoires was also used for the 120 validation repertoires, as a later analysis reported.

Some clones are missing from TCRdb's copy, which holds only in-frame ones; the method was immunoSEQ multiplex PCR. The sample yields 200,000 to 250,000 clones, less than 85% seen once. Material for sequencing was PBMCs. This TCR was recovered from a woman aged 18-30 years in good health and CMV-seronegative.

CDR3 nucleotide sequence: TGTGCCATCGACCCGACTAGCGGGCCTTACGAGCAGTACTTC. It is translated as CAIDPTSGPYEQYF. The rearrangement uses TRBV6-1 and TRBJ2-7; 10 positions agree with TRBD2. This CDR3 region has 14 residues. Germline trimming cut 10 bases from V and 4 bases from J; bases unmatched to any gene: 10. Germline values: CDR1 MNHNS, CDR2 SASEGT.